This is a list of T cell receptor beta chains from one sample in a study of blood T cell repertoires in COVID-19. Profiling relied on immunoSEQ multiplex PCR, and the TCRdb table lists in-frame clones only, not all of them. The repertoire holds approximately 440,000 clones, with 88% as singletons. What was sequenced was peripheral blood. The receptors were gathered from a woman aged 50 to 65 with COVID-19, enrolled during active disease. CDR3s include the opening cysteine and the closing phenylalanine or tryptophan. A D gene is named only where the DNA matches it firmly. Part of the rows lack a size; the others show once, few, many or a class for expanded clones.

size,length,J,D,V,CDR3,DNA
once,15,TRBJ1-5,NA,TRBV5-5,CASSLIEGNNQPQHF,TGTGCCAGCAGCTTAATCGAGGGTAACAATCAGCCCCAGCATTTT
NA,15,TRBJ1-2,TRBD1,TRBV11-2,CASSFWSTGGDGYTF,TGTGCCAGCAGCTTTTGGAGTACAGGGGGAGATGGCTACACCTTC
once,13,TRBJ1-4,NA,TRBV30,CAWSVPTDGKLFF,TGTGCCTGGAGTGTACCGACAGATGGAAAACTGTTTTTT
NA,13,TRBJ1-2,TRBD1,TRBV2,CASSDGQGSGYTF,TGTGCCAGCAGTGATGGACAGGGCTCTGGCTACACCTTC
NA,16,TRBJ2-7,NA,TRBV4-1,CASSQGVGSPRYEQYF,TGCGCCAGCAGCCAAGGCGTGGGCAGTCCAAGGTACGAGCAGTACTTC
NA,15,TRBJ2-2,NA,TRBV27,CASSFDRRNTGELFF,TGTGCCAGCAGTTTCGACAGGCGGAACACCGGGGAGCTGTTTTTT
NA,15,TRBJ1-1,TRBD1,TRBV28,CASSLSLPRTGEAFF,TGTGCCAGCAGTTTATCTCTACCCCGGACAGGGGAAGCTTTCTTT
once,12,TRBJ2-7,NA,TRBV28,CASSRPVDEQYF,TGTGCCAGCAGTCGCCCGGTCGACGAGCAGTACTTC
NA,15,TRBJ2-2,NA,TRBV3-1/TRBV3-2,CASSQGRSGAGELFF,TGTGCCAGCAGCCAAGGTCGTTCGGGGGCCGGGGAGCTGTTTTTT
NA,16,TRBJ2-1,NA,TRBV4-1,CASSQGIGHGYNEQFF,TGCGCCAGCAGCCAAGGAATCGGACACGGATACAATGAGCAGTTCTTC
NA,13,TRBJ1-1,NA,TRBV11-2,CASSLEANTEAFF,TGTGCCAGCAGCTTAGAGGCGAACACTGAAGCTTTCTTT
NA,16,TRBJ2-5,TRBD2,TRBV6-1,CASSGTGLAGQETQYF,TGTGCCAGCAGTGGGACGGGACTAGCGGGGCAAGAGACCCAGTACTTC
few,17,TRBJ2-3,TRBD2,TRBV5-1,CASSLVLAGASTDTQYF,TGCGCCAGCAGCTTGGTGCTAGCGGGGGCCAGCACAGATACGCAGTATTTT
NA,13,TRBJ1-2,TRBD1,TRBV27,CASKGTGDLGYTF,TGTGCCAGCAAGGGGACAGGGGACCTTGGCTACACCTTC
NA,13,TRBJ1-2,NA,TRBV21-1,CASRIGQVGGYTF,TGTGCCAGCAGGATCGGCCAGGTAGGTGGCTACACCTTC
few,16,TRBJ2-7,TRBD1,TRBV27,CASRRDPGQGRYEQYF,TGTGCCAGCAGGCGAGACCCGGGACAGGGACGCTACGAGCAGTACTTC
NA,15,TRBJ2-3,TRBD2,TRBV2,CASVSGGASTDTQYF,TGTGCCAGCGTTAGCGGGGGAGCTAGCACAGATACGCAGTATTTT
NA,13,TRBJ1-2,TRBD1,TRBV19,CASIGTGTYGYTF,TGTGCCAGTATCGGGACAGGGACCTATGGCTACACCTTC
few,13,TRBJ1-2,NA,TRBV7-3,CASPSWGDHGYTF,TGTGCCAGCCCATCGTGGGGGGATCATGGCTACACCTTC
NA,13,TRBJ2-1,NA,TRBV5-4,CASSSGRGNEQFF,TGTGCCAGCAGCTCTGGCCGGGGCAATGAGCAGTTCTTC
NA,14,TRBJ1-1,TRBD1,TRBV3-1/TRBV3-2,CASSSGGSDTEAFF,TGTGCCAGCAGCTCAGGGGGCTCGGATACTGAAGCTTTCTTT
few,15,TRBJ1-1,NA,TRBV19,CASSPRKDMNTEAFF,TGTGCCAGTAGTCCCCGAAAGGACATGAACACTGAAGCTTTCTTT
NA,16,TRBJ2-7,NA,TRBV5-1,CASSWGYRGGSYEQYF,TGCGCCAGCAGCTGGGGATACAGGGGAGGATCCTACGAGCAGTACTTC
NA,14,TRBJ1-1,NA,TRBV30,CAWSVRGVGSEAFF,TGTGCCTGGAGTGTTCGGGGGGTTGGCTCTGAAGCTTTCTTT
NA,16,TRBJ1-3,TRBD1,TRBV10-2,CASSDPKTGSGNTIYF,TGCGCCAGCAGTGACCCGAAGACAGGGTCTGGAAACACCATATATTTT
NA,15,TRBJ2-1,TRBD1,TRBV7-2,CASSLQGQGNNEQFF,TGTGCCAGCAGCTTACAGGGACAGGGAAACAATGAGCAGTTCTTC
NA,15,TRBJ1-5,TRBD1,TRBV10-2,CASSPGTDSNQPQHF,TGCGCCAGCAGCCCGGGGACAGATAGCAATCAGCCCCAGCATTTT
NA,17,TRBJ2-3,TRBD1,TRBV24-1,CATSDGGQGMRTDTQYF,TGTGCCACCAGTGACGGAGGACAGGGGATGAGGACAGATACGCAGTATTTT
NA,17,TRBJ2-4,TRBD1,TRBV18,CASSPTTGVVGKNIQYF,TGTGCCAGCTCACCAACTACAGGGGTCGTTGGCAAAAACATTCAGTACTTC
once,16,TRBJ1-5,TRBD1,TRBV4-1,CASSQVRQGSRQPQHF,TGCGCCAGCAGCCAAGTTAGACAGGGATCCCGTCAGCCCCAGCATTTT
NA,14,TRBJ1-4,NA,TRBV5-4,CASTKQGINEKLFF,TGTGCCAGCACCAAACAGGGCATAAATGAAAAACTGTTTTTT
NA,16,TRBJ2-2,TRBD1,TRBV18,CASSGPGQRNTGELFF,TGTGCCAGCTCAGGACCGGGACAGAGGAACACCGGGGAGCTGTTTTTT
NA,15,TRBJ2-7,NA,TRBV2,CASSEGPVFDYEQYF,TGTGCCAGCAGTGAAGGGCCCGTATTCGATTACGAGCAGTACTTC
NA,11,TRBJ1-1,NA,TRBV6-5,CAGRQDLGAFF,TGTGCCGGCAGACAGGACCTGGGAGCTTTCTTT
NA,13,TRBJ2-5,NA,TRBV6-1,CASSDLGIETQYF,TGTGCCAGCAGTGACCTCGGGATAGAGACCCAGTACTTC
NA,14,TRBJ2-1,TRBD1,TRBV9,CASKVGQGYNEQFF,TGTGCCAGCAAGGTGGGACAGGGGTACAATGAGCAGTTCTTC
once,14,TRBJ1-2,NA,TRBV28,CASSIPPGSGGYTF,TGTGCCAGCAGCATACCCCCAGGAAGTGGGGGCTACACCTTC
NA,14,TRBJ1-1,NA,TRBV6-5,CASSPYTGYTEAFF,TGTGCCAGCAGTCCCTATACAGGTTACACTGAAGCTTTCTTT
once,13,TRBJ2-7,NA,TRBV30,CAWSRGPAYEQYF,TGTGCCTGGTCGCGGGGGCCTGCCTACGAGCAGTACTTC
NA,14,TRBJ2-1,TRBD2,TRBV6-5,CASSGLAGGYEQFF,TGTGCCAGCAGCGGACTAGCGGGGGGGTATGAGCAGTTCTTC
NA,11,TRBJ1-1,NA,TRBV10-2,CASSFNTEAFF,TGCGCCAGCAGCTTCAACACTGAAGCTTTCTTT
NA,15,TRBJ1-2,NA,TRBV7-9,CASSLGHETNYGYTF,TGTGCCAGCAGCTTAGGACACGAAACCAACTATGGCTACACCTTC
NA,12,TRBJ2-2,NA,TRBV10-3,CAISGGGGELFF,TGTGCCATCAGTGGCGGAGGCGGGGAGCTGTTTTTT
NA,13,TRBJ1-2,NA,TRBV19,CASTLDRSYGYTF,TGTGCCAGTACCTTGGACAGAAGCTATGGCTACACCTTC
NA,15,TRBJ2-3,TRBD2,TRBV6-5,CAAQLTSGGADTQYF,TGTGCCGCGCAACTGACTAGCGGGGGGGCAGATACGCAGTATTTT
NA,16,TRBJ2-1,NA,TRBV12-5,CASGLVPGDYSNEQFF,TGTGCTAGTGGTTTGGTACCGGGAGACTACTCAAATGAGCAGTTCTTC
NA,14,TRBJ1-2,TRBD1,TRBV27,CASSTMTGNYGYTF,TGTGCCAGCAGTACAATGACAGGGAACTATGGCTACACCTTC
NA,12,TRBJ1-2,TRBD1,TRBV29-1,CSVSTGRGGYTF,TGCAGCGTCTCGACAGGGCGAGGTGGCTACACCTTC
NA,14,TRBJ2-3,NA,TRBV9,CASSVAGWTDTQYF,TGTGCCAGCAGCGTGGCGGGGTGGACAGATACGCAGTATTTT
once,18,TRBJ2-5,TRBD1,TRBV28,CASSHVSGTGYVAETQYF,TGTGCCAGCAGCCACGTGTCAGGGACAGGATATGTAGCGGAGACCCAGTACTTC